The 5 T cell receptor beta chains below all came from one sample that was sequenced in a study of blood T cell repertoires in COVID-19. Measured with immunoSEQ multiplex PCR; TCRdb has only the in-frame clones, and not every one. The data contain roughly 380,000 clones, approximately 90% of them seen just once; the ten biggest clones take up 3.9%. The specimen was peripheral blood. The receptors shown here come from a woman aged 55-69 years with COVID-19, enrolled during active disease.

The chain is built from TRBV18 and TRBJ2-3, with no clear D. The CDR3 has 17 amino acids. Germline V gene data show CDR1 as KGHSH and CDR2 as LQKENI. Trimming stripped 2 bases from V and 0 bases from J, with 15 bases between. CDR3 in DNA: TGTGCCAGCTCACCATCAAGCGCAGAAAAAAGCACAGATACGCAGTATTTT. It encodes CASSPSSAEKSTDTQYF.

The V gene is TRBV12-3 or TRBV12-4, the J gene TRBJ1-2; D is uncertain. The CDR3 covers 13 residues. The germline V and J ends were trimmed by 3 bases and 4 bases, with 9 bases remaining between them. CDR3 nucleotides: TGTGCCAGCAGTTTCGGGGAGATCTATGGCTACACCTTC. This sequence encodes CASSFGEIYGYTF.

The chain recombines TRBV25-1 with TRBJ2-7; TRBD2 might be the D (6 bases). The ends were cut back, 4 bases at V and 6 bases at J, with 16 bases in the middle. The CDR3 covers 14 residues. Germline V gene data show CDR1 as MGHDK and CDR2 as SYGVNS. In DNA form, the CDR3 reads TGTGCCAGCAGTGTGAGGGGCGGGGTCACCGAGCAGTACTTC. Protein sequence: CASSVRGGVTEQYF.

DNA for the CDR3: TGCGCCAGCAGCTGGGGGGGCACAAACACTGAAGCTTTCTTT. Translating gives CASSWGGTNTEAFF. The chain employs TRBV5-1 and TRBJ1-1; a weak D match, TRBD1 (6 bases). The CDR3 is made up of 14 amino acids. Germline values: CDR1 SGHRS, CDR2 YFSETQ. Between the trimmed V and J ends, which lost 3 bases and 2 bases, there was a span of 11 bases.

In its sample, this clone was seen once. V usage is TRBV6-5 and J usage is TRBJ2-1; TRBD2 aligns across 7 bases. J was trimmed by 4 bases and V by 0 bases; bases with no gene match: 6. The CDR3 covers 16 residues. CDR1 and CDR2 from the germline V gene are MNHEY and SVGAGI. The CDR3 reads CASSYSNQRGYNEQFF. DNA for the CDR3: TGTGCCAGCAGTTACTCGAACCAGCGGGGTTACAATGAGCAGTTCTTC.